This T cell receptor beta chain comes out of a study of T cell repertoires in cytomegalovirus infection. Overall study context: Recently identified HLA-C-restricted CMV epitopes were used, and well-studied HLA-B-restricted CMV epitopes were used as well. Indicated by public TCR beta signatures were CMV infection and matching HLA type. Points from the study as a whole: People with CMV and the relevant HLA were identified by cumulative public TCR beta family frequency. The ex vivo response was dominated by HLA-C-restricted CMV-specific TCR beta clonotypes.

CDR1 and CDR2 (germline): SGHTA, FQGNSA. V dropped 5 bases and J dropped 9; count of bases not matched to a gene: 10. This CDR3 is built from 15 residues. In TCRdb, the reads were re-called with MiXCR into one record per CDR3 protein. In the table there are 450,000 to 600,000 distinct CDR3 sequences, 33% of which are singletons. In its sample, this clonotype was seen a few times. What it binds is not known. The chain has TRBV7-2 and TRBJ2-1; 10 bases are a match to TRBD2. The clonotype originates from a human donor in good health (CMV status not recorded). Some clones in this sample may be carry-over from other donors' samples. The specimen comprised cultured PBMCs, sampled from culture after CMV antigen stimulation. CDR3 region: CASSPRGTSAGEQFF. The CDR3 DNA reads TGTGCCAGCAGCCCGCGGGGGACTAGCGCGGGTGAGCAGTTCTTC.